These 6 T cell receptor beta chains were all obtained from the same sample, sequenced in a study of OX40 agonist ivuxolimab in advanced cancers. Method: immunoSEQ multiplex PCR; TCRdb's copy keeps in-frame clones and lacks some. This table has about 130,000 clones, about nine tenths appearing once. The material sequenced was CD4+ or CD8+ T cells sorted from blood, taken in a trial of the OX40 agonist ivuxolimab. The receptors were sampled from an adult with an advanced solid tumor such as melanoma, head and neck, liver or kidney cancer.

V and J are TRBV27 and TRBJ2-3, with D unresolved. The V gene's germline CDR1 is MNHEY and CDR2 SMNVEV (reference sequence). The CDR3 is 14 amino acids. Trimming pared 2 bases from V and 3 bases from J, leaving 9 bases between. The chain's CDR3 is CASSLNFRTDTQYF. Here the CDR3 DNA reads TGTGCCAGCAGTTTAAATTTTAGGACAGATACGCAGTATTTT.

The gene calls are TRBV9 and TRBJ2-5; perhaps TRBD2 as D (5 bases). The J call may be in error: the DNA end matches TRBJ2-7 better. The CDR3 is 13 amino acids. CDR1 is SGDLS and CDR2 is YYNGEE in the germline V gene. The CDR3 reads CASGGDSIGEQYF. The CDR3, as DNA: TGTGCCAGCGGAGGAGACTCTATCGGCGAGCAGTACTTC.

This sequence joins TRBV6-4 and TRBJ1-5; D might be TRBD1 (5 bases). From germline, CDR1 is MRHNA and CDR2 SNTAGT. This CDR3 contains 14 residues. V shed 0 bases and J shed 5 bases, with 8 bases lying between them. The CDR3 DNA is TGTGCCAGCAGTGACTCGATGGGGCATCAGCCCCAGCATTTT. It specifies CASSDSMGHQPQHF.

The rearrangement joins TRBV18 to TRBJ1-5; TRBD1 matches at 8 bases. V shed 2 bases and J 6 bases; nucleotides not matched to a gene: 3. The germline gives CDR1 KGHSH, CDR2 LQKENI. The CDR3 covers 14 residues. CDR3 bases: TGTGCCAGCTCACCAGTCGGGACAGGTCAGCCCCAGCATTTT. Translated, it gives CASSPVGTGQPQHF.

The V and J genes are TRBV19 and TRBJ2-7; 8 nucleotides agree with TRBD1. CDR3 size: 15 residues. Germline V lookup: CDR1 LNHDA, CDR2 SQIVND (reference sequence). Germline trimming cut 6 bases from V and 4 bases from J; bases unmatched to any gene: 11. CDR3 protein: CASRASGTGGYEQYF. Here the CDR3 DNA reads TGTGCCAGTAGAGCCTCCGGGACAGGTGGATACGAGCAGTACTTC.

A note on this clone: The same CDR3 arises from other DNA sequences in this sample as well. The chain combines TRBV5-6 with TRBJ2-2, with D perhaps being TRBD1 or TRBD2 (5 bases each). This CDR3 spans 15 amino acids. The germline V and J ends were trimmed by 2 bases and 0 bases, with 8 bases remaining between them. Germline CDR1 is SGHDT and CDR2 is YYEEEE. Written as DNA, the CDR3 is TGTGCCAGCAGCTTCGGGACGGCGAACACCGGGGAGCTGTTTTTT. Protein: CASSFGTANTGELFF.